This TCR beta chain is drawn from a study of T cell clonotyping in hematopoietic cell transplantation. The germline V gene encodes CDR1 MNHNY and CDR2 SVGAGI (reference sequence). V was cut by 0 bases and J by 4 bases, with 16 bases left in between. This CDR3 is built from 16 residues. Measured with immunoSEQ multiplex PCR; TCRdb has only the in-frame clones, and not every one. This sample yields around 2,800 clones, of which 61% are seen a single time; approximately 24% belongs to the top ten. This clone was seen only a few times. Its antigen remains unidentified. Whole-study results and caveats: After transplant, recipient diversity fell while pathologically expanded clonotypes grew through day 180. At the given depth, recipient repertoires were over 97% de novo clonotypes. Broader posttransplant TCR repertoire diversity was predicted by graft donor and pretransplant recipient Inverse Simpson Index values.

Blood collection times were about day -28 and days 30, 100, 180 posttransplant. Source: peripheral blood mononuclear cells, taken 30 days after allogeneic stem cell transplant. This chain links TRBV6-6 with TRBJ2-7, with D uncertain. The receptor comes from a female patient between 25 and 45 years old who had an allogeneic stem cell transplant, so T cells may come from the graft donor. Some clones in this sample may be carry-over from other donors' samples. The CDR3 DNA follows: TGTGCCAGCAGTTACTCCTCGCCCCACGACCAGTACGAGCAGTACTTC. Encoded protein: CASSYSSPHDQYEQYF.